The text below deals with one TCR beta chain. Which antigen it targets is not known. No base qualities exist here, and no much larger clone lies one base off it. The data are from a study of control samples from healthy donors and cancer patients (dated by TCRdb to the early 2020s). Looking up the germline V gene (reference sequence) yields CDR1 SGHNT and CDR2 YYREEE. Here V drops 5 bases and J drops 4 bases, and the junction holds 1 base not matched to any gene. The CDR3 goes from the cysteine to the phenylalanine over 12 residues. Here the CDR3 DNA is all that survives: 36 bases in frame from base 1. The library was made by the immunoSEQ multiplex PCR assay. Drawn from immuneACCESS, this table holds only the in-frame rearrangements with V and J called that TCRdb kept. Clones are partly lost; checked studies trace under half to an unresolved V gene and leave the rest unexplained. Across this sample there are approximately 97,000 clones, with 85% seen only once. The ten largest account for 19% of the sample.

The receptor was derived from a young man in good health. The chain couples TRBV5-4 to TRBJ2-5; 8 junctional bases match TRBD2. Material for sequencing was blood. The nucleotides read TGTGCCAGCAGGGCGGGAGGAGAGACCCAGTACTTC. Its coded protein is CASRAGGETQYF.